The 24 T cell receptor beta chains presented below share a single source sample, sequenced in a study of cytomegalovirus exposure and HLA in healthy donors. In the PCR, 60 Vbeta and 13 Jbeta primers were used. Generated by immunoSEQ multiplex PCR, the TCRdb table keeps only in-frame clones and is missing some. In the table there are about 130,000 clones, 74% of which are singletons. Sequenced sample: PBMCs. These receptors were collected from a woman aged 45-65 years in good health and CMV-seropositive.

The chain is built from TRBV15 and TRBJ2-7, with D possibly matching TRBD2 (6 bases). Per the germline V gene, CDR1 is LNHNV and CDR2 is YYDKDF (reference sequence). Trimming cost V 5 bases and J 0 bases, with 17 bases left between them. CDR3 size: 16 residues. The CDR3 here is CATSPFRDSSSYEQYF. As DNA, the CDR3 is TGTGCCACCAGCCCCTTCCGGGACTCGAGCTCCTACGAGCAGTACTTC.

This CDR3 is CASSVMQSTDTQYF. CDR3 coding DNA: TGCGCCAGCAGTGTCATGCAGTCCACAGATACGCAGTATTTT. V gene TRBV5-1 combines with J gene TRBJ2-3; unclear D gene. There are 14 residues in the CDR3. Looked up from germline, CDR1 is SGHRS and CDR2 is YFSETQ. Deletions cut 5 bases from V and 2 bases from J, with 12 bases between.

The rearrangement uses TRBV7-2 and TRBJ1-3; D not certain. The length of the CDR3 is 14 residues. The V end was cut by 5 bases, the J end by 8 bases, with 16 bases between. CDR1 is SGHTA and CDR2 is FQGNSA in the germline V gene. The CDR3 loop is CASSPLSGRDTIYF. The CDR3 DNA is TGTGCCAGCAGCCCGTTGTCTGGTAGAGACACCATATATTTT.

As regards this clone: At one end, the junction sequence differs from germline, possibly due to a read error. The chain links TRBV14 to TRBJ1-5, with D unclear. Germline CDR1 is SGHDN and CDR2 is FVKESK. This CDR3 is built from 13 residues. The CDR3 here is CAGSPDGFQPQHF. CDR3 coding DNA: TGTGCCGGCAGCCCTGACGGGTTTCAGCCCCAGCATTTT.

V is TRBV30 and J is TRBJ2-7, with TRBD1 as a possible D gene (5 bases). The CDR3 has 13 amino acids. The V gene's germline CDR1 is GTSNPN and CDR2 SVGIG (reference sequence). The V end was cut by 1 base, the J end by 2 bases, with 9 bases between. This chain's CDR3 is CAWSGARAYEQYF. The CDR3 DNA reads as TGTGCCTGGAGTGGGGCCAGGGCCTACGAGCAGTACTTC.

This chain uses TRBV11-3 with TRBJ2-7; D perhaps matches TRBD1 (5 bases). The ends were cut back, 2 bases at V and 2 bases at J, with 10 bases in the middle. The length of the CDR3 is 14 residues. Germline assignment: CDR1 SGHNT and CDR2 YENEEA. CDR3 DNA sequence: TGTGCCAGCAGCTTACAGGGTAGGGCCTACGAGCAGTACTTC. Residues: CASSLQGRAYEQYF.

The chain combines TRBV12-2 with TRBJ2-1; the table calls TRBD2, which could not be checked here. TRBV12-2 is classified as a pseudogene. CDR3 length equals 20 residues. The CDR3 bases are TGTGCAAGTCGCTTTCCACGGCGGCGGGGGGATACACACTCCTACAATGAGCAGTTCTTC. Translated, it gives CASRFPRRRGDTHSYNEQFF.

J is TRBJ2-7 and V is TRBV15, with D maybe TRBD1 (6 bases). V was shortened by 3 bases and J by 0 bases, with 12 bases between the two germline ends. Germline V gene sequence: CDR1 LNHNV, CDR2 YYDKDF (reference sequence). CDR3 size: 15 residues. The CDR3 DNA reads as TGTGCCACCAGCAGTACCCCAGGGGTCTCCTACGAGCAGTACTTC. Protein product: CATSSTPGVSYEQYF.

This chain connects TRBV7-2 to TRBJ1-1; TRBD1 is a possible D gene (5 bases). This CDR3 is built from 13 residues. The ends were cut back, 4 bases at V and 10 bases at J, with 16 bases in the middle. From germline, CDR1 is SGHTA and CDR2 FQGNSA. This chain's CDR3 is CASSSGGPTLAFF. CDR3 coding DNA: TGTGCCAGCAGCTCGGGGGGACCGACCTTAGCTTTCTTT.

This clone turned up a few times. The chain couples TRBV2 to TRBJ2-2; TRBD2 is a possible D gene (6 bases). There are 16 residues in the CDR3. Trimming pared 3 bases from V and 4 bases from J, leaving 15 bases between. The germline V gene has CDR1 SNHLY and CDR2 FYNNEI. CDR3 in amino acids: CASSDFGQGGTGELFF. CDR3 coding DNA: TGTGCCAGCAGTGATTTCGGGCAGGGAGGCACCGGGGAGCTGTTTTTT.

The chain uses TRBV5-4 and TRBJ2-3; D is possibly TRBD1 (6 bases). Trimming pared 0 bases from V and 5 bases from J, leaving 19 bases between. The CDR3 covers 17 residues. CDR1 and CDR2 from the germline V gene are SGHNT and YYREEE (reference sequence). This CDR3 is CASSLDTGIRGVDTQYF. In DNA, the CDR3 is TGTGCCAGCAGCTTGGATACAGGGATACGCGGTGTAGATACGCAGTATTTT.

J is TRBJ1-1 and V is TRBV5-1; D remains ambiguous. CDR3 length equals 14 residues. V gave up 0 bases and J gave up 5 bases, with 11 bases separating them. Germline V gene data show CDR1 as SGHRS and CDR2 as YFSETQ. The CDR3 region is CASSLAGSWTEAFF. CDR3 DNA: TGCGCCAGCAGCTTGGCCGGGTCCTGGACTGAAGCTTTCTTT.

V usage is TRBV19 and J usage is TRBJ1-4, with a weak D call TRBD1 (5 bases). Trimming stripped 4 bases from V and 5 bases from J, with 17 bases between. Germline-derived CDR1 and CDR2 are LNHDA and SQIVND (reference sequence). This CDR3 has 16 amino acids. CDR3 in amino acids: CASSTMRGGINEKLFF. In nucleotides, the CDR3 is TGTGCCAGTAGTACAATGAGGGGCGGGATCAATGAAAAACTGTTTTTT.

The rearrangement joins TRBV7-2 to TRBJ1-3; tentatively, D is TRBD1 (6 bases). The CDR3 extends over 14 amino acids. Germline V gene sequence: CDR1 SGHTA, CDR2 FQGNSA. Trimming shortened V by 2 bases and J by 1 base, and 6 bases separated the two germline ends. CDR3 amino acids: CASSLQGSGNTIYF. CDR3 nucleotides: TGTGCCAGCAGCTTACAGGGGTCTGGAAACACCATATATTTT.

V and J are TRBV7-9 and TRBJ1-5; 7 bases map to TRBD1. The CDR3 totals 15 residues. CDR1 is SEHNR, CDR2 FQNEAQ, per germline (reference sequence). V gave up 4 bases and J gave up 1 base; unmatched junction bases: 4. CDR3 DNA: TGTGCCAGCAGCTCGGGACAGTTCAGCAATCAGCCCCAGCATTTT. Translated: CASSSGQFSNQPQHF.

This chain uses TRBV15 with TRBJ2-7; D not resolved. The CDR3 runs to 12 residues. Germline V gene sequence: CDR1 LNHNV, CDR2 YYDKDF (reference sequence). V lost 0 bases, J lost 8 bases, and 8 bases lay in between. The CDR3 spells CATSRERMKQYF. CDR3 nucleotide sequence: TGTGCCACCAGCAGAGAGAGGATGAAGCAGTACTTC.

V gene TRBV6-1 combines with J gene TRBJ1-6, with 9 bases identical to TRBD1. Germline V gene sequence: CDR1 MNHNS, CDR2 SASEGT. This CDR3 has 14 residues. With V trimmed by 4 bases and J by 10 bases, 5 bases remained unmatched. The CDR3 bases are TGTGCCAGCAGTGTCAACAGGGGGCAATCACCCCTCCACTTT. Its translation is CASSVNRGQSPLHF.

This sequence joins TRBV19 and TRBJ2-5; 7 nucleotides agree with TRBD1. CDR1 and CDR2 from the germline V gene are LNHDA and SQIVND (reference sequence). V gave up 2 bases and J gave up 1 base; unmatched junction bases: 4. There are 15 residues in the CDR3. The CDR3 DNA reads as TGTGCCAGTAGTATATATGGACAGGCCCAAGAGACCCAGTACTTC. It specifies CASSIYGQAQETQYF.

V gene TRBV7-2 combines with J gene TRBJ2-7; D call uncertain. The CDR3 is 14 residues long. Deletions cut 1 base from V and 3 bases from J, with 10 bases between. Germline V lookup: CDR1 SGHTA, CDR2 FQGNSA. The CDR3 DNA sequence: TGTGCCAGCAGCTTAGGGTTCGGTGGCTACGAGCAGTACTTC. Its translation is CASSLGFGGYEQYF. Combining the CDR3 with reference TRBV7-2 and TRBJ2-7 gives the whole variable domain GAGVSQSPSNKVTEKGKDVELRCDPISGHTALYWYRQSLGQGLEFLIYFQGNSAPDKSGLPSDRFSAERTGGSVSTLTIQRTQQEDSAVYLCASSLGFGGYEQYFGPGTRLTVT.

This chain connects TRBV18 to TRBJ2-5; TRBD1 matches at 8 bases. CDR3 length equals 16 residues. Germline loops: CDR1 KGHSH, CDR2 LQKENI. Germline trimming cut 2 bases from V and 5 bases from J; bases unmatched to any gene: 10. CDR3 residues: CASSPTPPTGEETQYF. CDR3 DNA sequence: TGTGCCAGCTCACCAACCCCTCCGACAGGGGAGGAGACCCAGTACTTC.

This sequence joins TRBV6-1 and TRBJ1-2, with 8 bases that match TRBD1. The CDR3 sequence is 13 residues long. The germline CDR1 and CDR2 sequences are MNHNS and SASEGT. Unmatched junction bases numbered 5, after V lost 6 bases and J lost 5 bases. CDR3 sequence reads: CASRLTGEYGYTF. DNA for the CDR3: TGTGCCAGCAGATTGACAGGGGAGTATGGCTACACCTTC.

Only one count was recorded for this clone. The V gene is TRBV7-2, the J gene TRBJ1-5; unclear D gene. With 1 base removed from V and 0 bases from J, the gap between germline ends came to 13 bases. Germline V gene lookup returns CDR1 SGHTA and CDR2 FQGNSA. This CDR3 comprises 17 residues. CDR3 in amino acids: CASSLVGGRYSNQPQHF. The CDR3 coding sequence is TGTGCCAGCAGCTTAGTAGGAGGACGGTATAGCAATCAGCCCCAGCATTTT.

This clone was found a few times. V gene TRBV5-6 combines with J gene TRBJ2-1; D is possibly TRBD1 (6 bases). This CDR3 is built from 13 residues. Trimming took off 4 bases at V and 8 bases at J, with 13 bases between the two ends. Germline CDR1 is SGHDT and CDR2 is YYEEEE. The CDR3 spells CASSGGYSDEQFF. In DNA, the CDR3 is TGTGCCAGCAGCGGGGGCTATAGCGATGAGCAGTTCTTC.

In this sample, this clone turned up a few times. The rearrangement joins TRBV4-1 to TRBJ1-2; D is perhaps TRBD1 (6 bases). Germline CDR1 reads MGHRA; CDR2 reads YSYEKL. The CDR3 is made up of 15 amino acids. The V end was cut by 2 bases, the J end by 0 bases, with 10 bases between. The DNA of the CDR3 is TGCGCCAGCAGCCAATGGGGGCAAGCTAACTATGGCTACACCTTC. Translated: CASSQWGQANYGYTF.